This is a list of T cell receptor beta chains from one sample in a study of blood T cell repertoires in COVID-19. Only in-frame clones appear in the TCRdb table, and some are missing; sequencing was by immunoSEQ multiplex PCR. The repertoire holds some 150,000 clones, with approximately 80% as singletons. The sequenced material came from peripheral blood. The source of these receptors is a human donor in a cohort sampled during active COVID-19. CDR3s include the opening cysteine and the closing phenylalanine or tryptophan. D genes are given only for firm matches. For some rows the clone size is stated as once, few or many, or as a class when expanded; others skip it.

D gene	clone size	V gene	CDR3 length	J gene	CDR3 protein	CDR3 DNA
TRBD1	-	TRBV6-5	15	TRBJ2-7	CASSNSGTGTYEQYF	TGTGCCAGCAGTAACTCCGGGACAGGGACCTACGAGCAGTACTTC
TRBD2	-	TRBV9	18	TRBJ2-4	CASSVTSGATLAKNIQYF	TGTGCCAGCAGCGTCACTAGCGGGGCGACTCTAGCCAAAAACATTCAGTACTTC
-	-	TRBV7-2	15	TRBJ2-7	CASSLRTSVNYEQYF	TGTGCCAGCAGCTTAAGGACATCGGTCAACTACGAGCAGTACTTC
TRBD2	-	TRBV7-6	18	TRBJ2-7	CASSLELAGPQPNYEQYF	TGTGCCAGCAGCTTAGAGCTAGCGGGTCCCCAACCGAATTACGAGCAGTACTTC
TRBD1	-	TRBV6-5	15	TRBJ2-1	CASSQDREPYNEQFF	TGTGCCAGCAGCCAGGACAGGGAACCCTACAATGAGCAGTTCTTC
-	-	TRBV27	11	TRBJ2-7	CASSRGYEQYF	TGTGCCAGCAGTAGAGGGTACGAGCAGTACTTC
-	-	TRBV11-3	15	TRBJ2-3	CASSHGQPRTDTQYF	TGTGCCAGCAGTCATGGGCAGCCGCGCACAGATACGCAGTATTTT
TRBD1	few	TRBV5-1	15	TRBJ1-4	CASSLEGARNEKLFF	TGCGCCAGCAGCTTGGAGGGGGCGCGCAATGAAAAACTGTTTTTT
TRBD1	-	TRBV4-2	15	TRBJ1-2	CASSQDIRDRYGYTF	TGTGCCAGCAGCCAAGATATTCGGGACAGATATGGCTACACCTTC
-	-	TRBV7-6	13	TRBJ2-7	CASSFTGSYEQYF	TGTGCCAGCAGCTTTACGGGTAGCTACGAGCAGTACTTC
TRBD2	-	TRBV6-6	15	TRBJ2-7	CASTPSVAGGGEQYF	TGTGCCAGCACCCCCTCGGTAGCGGGGGGCGGGGAGCAGTACTTC
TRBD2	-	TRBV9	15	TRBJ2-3	CASSALAGRSNTQYF	TGTGCCAGCAGCGCTCTAGCGGGCAGATCTAATACGCAGTATTTT
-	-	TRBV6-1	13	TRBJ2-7	CASSEGTRYEQYF	TGTGCCAGCAGTGAAGGAACTCGCTACGAGCAGTACTTC
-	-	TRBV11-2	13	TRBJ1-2	CASSLVDRIGYTF	TGTGCCAGCAGCTTAGTTGACAGGATTGGCTACACCTTC
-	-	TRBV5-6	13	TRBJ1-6	CASSFDRNSPLHF	TGTGCCAGCAGCTTCGACAGAAATTCACCCCTCCACTTT
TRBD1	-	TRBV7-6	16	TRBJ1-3	CASSPTGAHSGNTIYF	TGTGCCAGCAGCCCCACAGGGGCCCACTCTGGAAACACCATATATTTT
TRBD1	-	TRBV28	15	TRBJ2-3	CASSLGTGYTDTQYF	TGTGCCAGCAGTTTAGGGACAGGGTACACAGATACGCAGTATTTT
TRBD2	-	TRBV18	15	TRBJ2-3	CASSPTSGDTDTQYF	TGTGCCAGCTCACCCACTAGCGGTGACACAGATACGCAGTATTTT
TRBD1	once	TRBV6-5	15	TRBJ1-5	CASSKTGGQGQPQHF	TGTGCCAGCAGTAAGACAGGGGGCCAGGGTCAGCCCCAGCATTTT
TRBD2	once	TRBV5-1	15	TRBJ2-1	CASSLVAGGNNEQFF	TGCGCCAGCAGCTTGGTAGCGGGGGGGAACAATGAGCAGTTCTTC
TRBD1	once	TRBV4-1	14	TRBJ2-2	CASSQGDSTGELFF	TGCGCCAGCAGCCAAGGGGACAGTACCGGGGAGCTGTTTTTT
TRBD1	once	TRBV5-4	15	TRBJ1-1	CASSEISGGETEAFF	TGTGCCAGCAGCGAGATCTCAGGGGGCGAGACTGAAGCTTTCTTT
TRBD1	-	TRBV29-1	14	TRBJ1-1	CSVHGQGARTEAFF	TGCAGCGTCCACGGACAGGGGGCGAGGACTGAAGCTTTCTTT
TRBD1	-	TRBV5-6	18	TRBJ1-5	CASSSTKTGGYENQPQHF	TGTGCCAGCAGCTCGACAAAGACAGGGGGCTATGAGAATCAGCCCCAGCATTTT
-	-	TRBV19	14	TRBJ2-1	CASSPPGSYNEQFF	TGTGCCAGTAGCCCTCCCGGGTCCTACAATGAGCAGTTCTTC
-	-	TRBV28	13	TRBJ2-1	CASSFWQGNEQFF	TGTGCCAGCAGTTTTTGGCAGGGGAATGAGCAGTTCTTC
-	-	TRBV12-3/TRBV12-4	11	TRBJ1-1	CASSQGSVAFF	TGTGCCAGCAGTCAGGGATCGGTAGCTTTCTTT
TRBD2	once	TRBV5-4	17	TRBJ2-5	CASGAPPGGGAKETQYF	TGTGCCAGCGGAGCCCCACCTGGCGGGGGGGCGAAAGAGACCCAGTACTTC
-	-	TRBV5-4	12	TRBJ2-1	CASSQVGNEQFF	TGTGCCAGCAGTCAGGTCGGAAATGAGCAGTTCTTC
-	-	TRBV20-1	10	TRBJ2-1	CSPSGYEQFF	TGCAGCCCCTCGGGTTATGAGCAGTTCTTC
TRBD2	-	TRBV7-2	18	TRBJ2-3	CASSLAFSGGAGTDTQYF	TGTGCCAGCAGCTTAGCTTTTAGCGGGGGGGCCGGCACAGATACGCAGTATTTT
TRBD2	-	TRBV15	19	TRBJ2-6	CATSRDGASGHSGANVLTF	TGTGCCACCAGCAGAGATGGGGCTAGCGGCCACTCTGGGGCCAACGTCCTGACTTTC
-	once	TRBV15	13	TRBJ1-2	CATSREDLGGYTF	TGTGCCACCAGCCGCGAAGACCTCGGGGGCTACACCTTC
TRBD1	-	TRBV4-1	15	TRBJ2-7	CASSQEGQGSREQYF	TGCGCCAGCAGCCAGGAGGGACAGGGGTCACGCGAGCAGTACTTC
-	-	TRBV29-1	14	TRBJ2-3	CTSRESSRTDTQYF	TGCACCTCAAGAGAGAGCTCCCGCACAGATACGCAGTATTTT
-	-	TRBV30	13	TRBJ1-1	CAWSGTGFTEAFF	TGTGCCTGGAGTGGAACAGGGTTCACTGAAGCTTTCTTT
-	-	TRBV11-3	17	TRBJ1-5	CASSLVGGVPLNQPQHF	TGTGCCAGCAGCTTAGTGGGAGGGGTCCCGTTAAATCAGCCCCAGCATTTT
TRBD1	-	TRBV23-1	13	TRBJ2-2	CASVQGVSGELFF	TGCGCCAGCGTACAGGGGGTTAGCGGGGAGCTGTTTTTT
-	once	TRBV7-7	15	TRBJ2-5	CASSPRPITGETQYF	TGTGCTAGCAGTCCTAGGCCGATAACAGGAGAGACCCAGTACTTC
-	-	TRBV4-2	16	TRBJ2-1	CASSQATTRSYNEQFF	TGTGCCAGCAGCCAAGCTACTACTAGGTCCTACAATGAGCAGTTCTTC
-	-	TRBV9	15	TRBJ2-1	CASSAQGSSYNEQFF	TGTGCCAGCAGCGCGCAGGGCAGCTCCTACAATGAGCAGTTCTTC
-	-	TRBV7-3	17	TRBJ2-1	CASRPPFRDIAYNEQFF	TGTGCCAGCAGACCACCTTTCCGGGACATAGCCTACAATGAGCAGTTCTTC
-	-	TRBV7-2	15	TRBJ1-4	CASSLGGWQAEKLFF	TGTGCCAGCAGCCTTGGGGGCTGGCAGGCTGAAAAACTGTTTTTT
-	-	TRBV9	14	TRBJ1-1	CASSVATGRTEAFF	TGTGCCAGCAGCGTAGCTACGGGAAGAACTGAAGCTTTCTTT
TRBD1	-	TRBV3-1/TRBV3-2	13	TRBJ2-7	CASRPTGADEQYF	TGTGCCAGCAGACCAACAGGGGCCGACGAGCAGTACTTC
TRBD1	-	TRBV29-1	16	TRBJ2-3	CSVGGQVPLSTDTQYF	TGCAGCGTTGGAGGACAGGTACCATTAAGCACAGATACGCAGTATTTT
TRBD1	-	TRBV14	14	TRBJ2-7	CASSQQGAGYEQYF	TGTGCCAGCAGCCAACAGGGGGCTGGCTACGAGCAGTACTTC
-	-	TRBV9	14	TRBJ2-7	CASSPQTGSLEQYF	TGTGCCAGCAGCCCCCAGACAGGCTCCCTCGAGCAGTACTTC
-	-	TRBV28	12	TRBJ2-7	CASSLRVGEQYF	TGTGCCAGCAGTCTCAGGGTGGGCGAGCAGTACTTC
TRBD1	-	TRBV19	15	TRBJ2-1	CASSRPGQPPNEQFF	TGTGCCAGTAGTCGGCCGGGACAGCCCCCGAATGAGCAGTTCTTC
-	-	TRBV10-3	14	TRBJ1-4	CAISRGRTNEKLFF	TGTGCCATCAGTCGGGGGAGAACTAATGAAAAACTGTTTTTT
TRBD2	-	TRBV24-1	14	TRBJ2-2	CATSGGTTPGELFF	TGTGCCACCAGTGGTGGGACTACACCCGGGGAGCTGTTTTTT
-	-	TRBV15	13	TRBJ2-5	CATRRDTEETQYF	TGTGCCACCAGGAGGGACACCGAAGAGACCCAGTACTTC